The clone carrying this TCR beta chain was recorded many times. This sample was taken from a study of T cells in Graves' hyperthyroidism and ophthalmopathy. Germline V gene sequence: CDR1 SNHLY, CDR2 FYNNEI. The CDR3 covers 14 residues. V shed 7 bases and J 2 bases; nucleotides not matched to a gene: 7. Recently diagnosed hyperthyroidism of less than 2 months' duration affected patients aged 18 to 65. Any patient presenting with uncontrolled infection, other autoimmune disease, pregnancy or lactation was left out. It was RNA transcripts that yielded the amplified TCR beta CDR3 regions. TCR CDR3 regions were first amplified by RT-PCR with HTBI primers. A single record per CDR3 protein comes from TCRdb applying MiXCR to the multiplex PCR reads. The sample carries around 690,000 distinct CDR3 sequences, roughly 17% recorded once.

This receptor was identified in a man aged 50-59 years with Graves' hyperthyroidism. The chain employs TRBV2 and TRBJ2-7; the match to TRBD1 covers 8 bases. Input material: blood. The DNA of the CDR3 is TGTGCCAGCATCTCCCGGGACAGGACCTACGAGCAGTACTTC. Its protein product is CASISRDRTYEQYF.